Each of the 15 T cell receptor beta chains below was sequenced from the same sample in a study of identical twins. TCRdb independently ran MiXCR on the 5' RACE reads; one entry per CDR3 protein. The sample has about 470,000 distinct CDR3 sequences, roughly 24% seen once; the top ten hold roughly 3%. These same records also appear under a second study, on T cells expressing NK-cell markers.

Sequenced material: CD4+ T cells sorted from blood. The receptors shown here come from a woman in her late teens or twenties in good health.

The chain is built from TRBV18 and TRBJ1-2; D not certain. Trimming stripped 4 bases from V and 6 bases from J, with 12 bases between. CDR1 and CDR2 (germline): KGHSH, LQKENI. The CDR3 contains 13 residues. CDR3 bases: TGTGCCAGCTCACAAAGCAGTCAGGATGGCTACACCTTC. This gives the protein CASSQSSQDGYTF.

Here the CDR3 DNA reads TGTGCCAGCAGTGACTCGAAATGTGACACCAACTACGAGCAGTACTTC. As protein: CASSDSKCDTNYEQYF. The chain recombines TRBV6-4 with TRBJ2-7; no definite D call. The V end lost 0 bases, the J end lost 3 bases, and 15 bases lay between the germline ends. The CDR3 is 16 amino acids. From germline, CDR1 is MRHNA and CDR2 SNTAGT.

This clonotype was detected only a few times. The CDR3 loop reads CSWGLETQYF. CDR3 nucleotides: TGCAGTTGGGGGTTAGAGACCCAGTACTTC. This chain uses TRBV29-1 with TRBJ2-5; D is tentatively TRBD1 or TRBD2 (5 bases each). Per germline, CDR1 SQVTM and CDR2 ANQGSEA. The CDR3 covers 10 residues.

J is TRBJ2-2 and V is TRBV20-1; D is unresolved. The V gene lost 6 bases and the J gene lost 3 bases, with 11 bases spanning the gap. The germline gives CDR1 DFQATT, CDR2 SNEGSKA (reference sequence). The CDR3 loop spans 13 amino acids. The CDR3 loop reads CSALGFDTGELFF. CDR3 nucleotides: TGCAGTGCCTTGGGCTTCGACACCGGGGAGCTGTTTTTT.

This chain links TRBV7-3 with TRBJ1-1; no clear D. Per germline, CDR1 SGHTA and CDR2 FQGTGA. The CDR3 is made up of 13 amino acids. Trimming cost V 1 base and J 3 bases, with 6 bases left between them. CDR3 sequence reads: CASSLRRDTEAFF. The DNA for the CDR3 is TGTGCCAGCAGCTTAAGAAGGGACACTGAAGCTTTCTTT.

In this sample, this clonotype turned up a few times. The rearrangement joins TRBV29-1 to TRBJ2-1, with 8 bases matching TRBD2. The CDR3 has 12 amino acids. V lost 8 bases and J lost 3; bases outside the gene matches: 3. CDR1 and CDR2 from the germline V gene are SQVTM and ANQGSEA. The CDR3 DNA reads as TGCAGCCTAAGCGGGGGCTACAATGAGCAGTTCTTC. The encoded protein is CSLSGGYNEQFF.

The CDR3 coding sequence is TGTGCCACCAGCAGAGATCCTATGGGGGGGGCCACAGATACGCAGTATTTT. The encoded protein is CATSRDPMGGATDTQYF. The genes are TRBV15 and TRBJ2-3; D is possibly TRBD2 (7 bases). The CDR3 extends over 17 amino acids. Germline CDR1 LNHNV, CDR2 YYDKDF (reference sequence). Deletions cut 0 bases from V and 2 bases from J, with 15 bases between.

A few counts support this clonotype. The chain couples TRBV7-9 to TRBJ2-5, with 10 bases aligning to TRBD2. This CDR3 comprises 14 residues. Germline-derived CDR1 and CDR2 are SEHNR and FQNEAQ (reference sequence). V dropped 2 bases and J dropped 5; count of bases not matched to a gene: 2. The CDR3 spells CASSLSSGSETQYF. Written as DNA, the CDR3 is TGTGCCAGCAGCTTATCTAGCGGGAGTGAGACCCAGTACTTC.

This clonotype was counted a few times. The CDR3 region has the DNA TGCGCCAGCAGCTTCCTACCCGGGGGCACAGATACGCAGTATTTT. Residues: CASSFLPGGTDTQYF. The V gene is TRBV5-1, the J gene TRBJ2-3, with a tentative D call TRBD2 (5 bases). The V end lost 2 bases, the J end lost 1 base, and 11 bases lay between the germline ends. The CDR3 sequence is 15 residues long. Germline CDR1 SGHRS, CDR2 YFSETQ.

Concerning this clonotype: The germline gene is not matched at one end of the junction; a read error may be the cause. The CDR3 loop is CASSMHRGRGTGELFF. The CDR3 nucleotides are TGTGCTAGCAGCATGCACAGGGGGCGCGGCACCGGGGAGCTGTTTTTT. The chain combines TRBV7-7 with TRBJ2-2; 9 nucleotides agree with TRBD1. Germline CDR1 and CDR2: SSHAT and FNYEAQ (reference sequence). This CDR3 comprises 16 residues.

The CDR3 region has the DNA TGCAGTGCTAGTACGTCTACGGGGACCTACGAGCAGTACTTC. Translation: CSASTSTGTYEQYF. V and J are TRBV20-1 and TRBJ2-7, with D possibly TRBD2 on 5 matching bases. V lost 3 bases, J lost 2 bases, and 14 bases lay in between. Germline lookup yields CDR1 DFQATT and CDR2 SNEGSKA (reference sequence). The CDR3 covers 14 residues.

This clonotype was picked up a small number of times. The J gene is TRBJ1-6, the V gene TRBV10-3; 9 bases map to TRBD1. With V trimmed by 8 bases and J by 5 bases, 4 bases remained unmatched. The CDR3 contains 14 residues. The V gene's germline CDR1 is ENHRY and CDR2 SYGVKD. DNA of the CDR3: TGTGCCATCCGAAGGGACAGGGATAATTCACCCCTCCACTTT. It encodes CAIRRDRDNSPLHF.

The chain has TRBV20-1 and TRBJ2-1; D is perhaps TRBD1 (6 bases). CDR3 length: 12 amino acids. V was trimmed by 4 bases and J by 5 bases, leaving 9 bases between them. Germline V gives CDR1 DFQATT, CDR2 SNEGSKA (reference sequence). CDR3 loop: CSAKGQHNEQFF. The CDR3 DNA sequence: TGCAGTGCTAAAGGACAGCACAATGAGCAGTTCTTC.

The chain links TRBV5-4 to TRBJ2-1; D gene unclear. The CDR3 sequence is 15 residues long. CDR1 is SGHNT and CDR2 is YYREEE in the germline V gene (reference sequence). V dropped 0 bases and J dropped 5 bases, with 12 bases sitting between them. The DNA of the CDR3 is TGTGCCAGCAGCTTGGAGGTGACCCTGAACAATGAGCAGTTCTTC. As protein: CASSLEVTLNNEQFF.

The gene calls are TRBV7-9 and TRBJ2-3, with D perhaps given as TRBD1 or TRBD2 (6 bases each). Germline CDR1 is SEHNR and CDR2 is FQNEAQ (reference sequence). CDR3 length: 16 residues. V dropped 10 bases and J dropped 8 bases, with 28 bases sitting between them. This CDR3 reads CATFKGGPQRLITQYF. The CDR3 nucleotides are TGTGCCACCTTCAAAGGGGGGCCACAGAGATTAATTACGCAGTATTTT.